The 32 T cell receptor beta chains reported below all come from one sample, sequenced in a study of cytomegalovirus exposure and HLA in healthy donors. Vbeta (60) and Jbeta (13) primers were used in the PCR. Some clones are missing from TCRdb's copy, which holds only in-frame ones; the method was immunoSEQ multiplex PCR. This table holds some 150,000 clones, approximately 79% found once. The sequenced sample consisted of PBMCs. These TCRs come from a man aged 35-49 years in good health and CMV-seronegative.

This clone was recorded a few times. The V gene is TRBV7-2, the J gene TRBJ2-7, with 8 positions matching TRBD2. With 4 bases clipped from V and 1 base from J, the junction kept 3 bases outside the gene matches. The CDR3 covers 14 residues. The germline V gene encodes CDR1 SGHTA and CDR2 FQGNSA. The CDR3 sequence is CASSWSSGSYEQYF. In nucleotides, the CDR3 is TGTGCCAGCAGCTGGTCTAGCGGGTCCTACGAGCAGTACTTC.

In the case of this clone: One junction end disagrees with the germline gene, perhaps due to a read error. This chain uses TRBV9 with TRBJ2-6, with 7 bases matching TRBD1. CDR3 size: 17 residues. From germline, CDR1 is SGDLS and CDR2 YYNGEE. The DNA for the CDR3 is TGTGCCAGCAGCACGGGACAGCTCAGCTCTGGGGCCAACGGCCTGACTTTC. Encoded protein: CASSTGQLSSGANGLTF.

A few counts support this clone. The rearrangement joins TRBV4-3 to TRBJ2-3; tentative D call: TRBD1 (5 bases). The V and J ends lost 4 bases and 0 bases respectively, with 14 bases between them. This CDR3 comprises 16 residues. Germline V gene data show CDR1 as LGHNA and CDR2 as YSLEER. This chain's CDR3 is CASSPRQSTSTDTQYF. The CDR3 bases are TGCGCCAGCAGCCCCAGACAGTCCACTAGCACAGATACGCAGTATTTT.

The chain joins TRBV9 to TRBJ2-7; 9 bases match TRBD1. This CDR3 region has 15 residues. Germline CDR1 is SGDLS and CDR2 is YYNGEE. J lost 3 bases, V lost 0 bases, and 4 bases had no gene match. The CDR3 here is CASSVGGTGHYEQYF. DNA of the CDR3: TGTGCCAGCAGCGTAGGAGGGACAGGGCACTACGAGCAGTACTTC. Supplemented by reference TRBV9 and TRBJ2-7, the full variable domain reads DSGVTQTPKHLITATGQRVTLRCSPRSGDLSVYWYQQSLDQGLQFLIQYYNGEERAKGNILERFSAQQFPDLHSELNLSSLELGDSALYFCASSVGGTGHYEQYFGPGTRLTVT.

CDR3 sequence reads: CASSLGPELYEQYF. The CDR3, as DNA: TGTGCCAGCAGCTTGGGACCAGAACTATACGAGCAGTACTTC. This chain connects TRBV5-6 to TRBJ2-7; no firm D call. Germline CDR1 reads SGHDT; CDR2 reads YYEEEE. The V gene lost 0 bases and the J gene lost 4 bases, with 11 bases spanning the gap. The CDR3 runs 14 residues.

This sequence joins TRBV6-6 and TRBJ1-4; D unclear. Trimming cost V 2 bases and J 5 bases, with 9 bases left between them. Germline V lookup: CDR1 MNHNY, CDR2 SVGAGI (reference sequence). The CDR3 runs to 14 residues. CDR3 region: CASSYSRLNEKLFF. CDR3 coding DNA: TGTGCCAGCAGTTACAGTAGATTGAATGAAAAACTGTTTTTT.

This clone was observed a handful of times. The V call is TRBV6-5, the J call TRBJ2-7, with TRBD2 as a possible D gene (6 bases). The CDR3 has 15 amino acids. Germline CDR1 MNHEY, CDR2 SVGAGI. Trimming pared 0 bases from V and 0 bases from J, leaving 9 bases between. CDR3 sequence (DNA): TGTGCCAGCAGTTACTCGGGGACTGACTCCTACGAGCAGTACTTC. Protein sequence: CASSYSGTDSYEQYF.

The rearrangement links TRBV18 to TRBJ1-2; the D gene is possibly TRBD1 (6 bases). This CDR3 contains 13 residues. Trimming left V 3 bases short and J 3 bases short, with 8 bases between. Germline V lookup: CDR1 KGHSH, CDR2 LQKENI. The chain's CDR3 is CASSPSGDYGYTF. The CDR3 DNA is TGTGCCAGCTCACCTTCAGGGGACTATGGCTACACCTTC. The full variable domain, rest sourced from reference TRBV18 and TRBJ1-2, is NAGVMQNPRHLVRRRGQEARLRCSPMKGHSHVYWYRQLPEEGLKFMVYLQKENIIDESGMPKERFSAEFPKEGPSILRIQQVVRGDSAAYFCASSPSGDYGYTFGSGTRLTVV.

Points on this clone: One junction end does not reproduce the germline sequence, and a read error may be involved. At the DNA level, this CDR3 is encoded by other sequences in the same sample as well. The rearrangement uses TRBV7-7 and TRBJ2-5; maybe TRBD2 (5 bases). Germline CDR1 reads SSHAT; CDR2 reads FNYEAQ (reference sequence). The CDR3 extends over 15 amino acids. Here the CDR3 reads CASSLGAGGQETQYF. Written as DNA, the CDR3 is TGTGCTAGCAGCTTAGGAGCTGGCGGGCAAGAGACCCAGTACTTC.

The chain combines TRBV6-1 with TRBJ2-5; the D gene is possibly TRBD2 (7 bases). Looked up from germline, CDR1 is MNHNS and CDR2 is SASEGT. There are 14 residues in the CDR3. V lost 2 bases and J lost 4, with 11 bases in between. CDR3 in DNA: TGTGCCAGCAGTGAATCCGGGGGGCGAGAGACCCAGTACTTC. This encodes CASSESGGRETQYF.

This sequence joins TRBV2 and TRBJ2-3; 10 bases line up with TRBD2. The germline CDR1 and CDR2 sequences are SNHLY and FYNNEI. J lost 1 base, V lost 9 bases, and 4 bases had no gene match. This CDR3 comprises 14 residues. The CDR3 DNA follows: TGTGCCAGGGGGCTAGCGGGAGGCACAGATACGCAGTATTTT. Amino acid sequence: CARGLAGGTDTQYF.

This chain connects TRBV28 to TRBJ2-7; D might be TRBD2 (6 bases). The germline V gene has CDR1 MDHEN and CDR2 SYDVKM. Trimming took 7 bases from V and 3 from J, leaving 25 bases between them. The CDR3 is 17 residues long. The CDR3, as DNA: TGTGCCAGCACGGCAGGGACTTCTCCCCGAGGGGTCTACGAGCAGTACTTC. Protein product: CASTAGTSPRGVYEQYF.

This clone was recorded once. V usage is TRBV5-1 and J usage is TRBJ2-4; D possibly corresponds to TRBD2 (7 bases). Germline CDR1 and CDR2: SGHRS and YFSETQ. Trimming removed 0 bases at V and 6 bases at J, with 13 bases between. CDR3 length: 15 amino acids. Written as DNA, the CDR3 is TGCGCCAGCAGCTTGGCAGTAGGGGGGGGAAACATTCAGTACTTC. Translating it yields CASSLAVGGGNIQYF.

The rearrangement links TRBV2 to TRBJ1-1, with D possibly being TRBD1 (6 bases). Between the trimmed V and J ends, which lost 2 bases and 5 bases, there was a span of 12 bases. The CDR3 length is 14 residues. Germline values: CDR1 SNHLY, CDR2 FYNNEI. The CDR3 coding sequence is TGTGCCAGCAGTGAAACAGGGAAATATACTGAAGCTTTCTTT. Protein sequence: CASSETGKYTEAFF.

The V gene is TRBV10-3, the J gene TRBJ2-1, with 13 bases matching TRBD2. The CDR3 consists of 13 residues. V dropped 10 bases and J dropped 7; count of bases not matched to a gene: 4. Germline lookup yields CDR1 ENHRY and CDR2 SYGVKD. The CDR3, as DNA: TGTGCCACAGGACTAGCGGGAGCAAATGAGCAGTTCTTC. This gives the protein CATGLAGANEQFF.

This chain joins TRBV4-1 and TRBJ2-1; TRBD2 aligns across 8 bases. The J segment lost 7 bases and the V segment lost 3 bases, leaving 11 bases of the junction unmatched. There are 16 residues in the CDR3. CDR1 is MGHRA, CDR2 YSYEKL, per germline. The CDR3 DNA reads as TGCGCCAGCAGCCATACTCCGGGGCTAGCGGGTAATGAGCAGTTCTTC. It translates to CASSHTPGLAGNEQFF.

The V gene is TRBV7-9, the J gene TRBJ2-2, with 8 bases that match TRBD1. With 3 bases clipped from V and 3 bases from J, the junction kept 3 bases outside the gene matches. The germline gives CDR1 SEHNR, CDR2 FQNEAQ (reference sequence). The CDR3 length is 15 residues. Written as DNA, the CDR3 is TGTGCCAGCAGCTTTTGGACAGGGTACACCGGGGAGCTGTTTTTT. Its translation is CASSFWTGYTGELFF.

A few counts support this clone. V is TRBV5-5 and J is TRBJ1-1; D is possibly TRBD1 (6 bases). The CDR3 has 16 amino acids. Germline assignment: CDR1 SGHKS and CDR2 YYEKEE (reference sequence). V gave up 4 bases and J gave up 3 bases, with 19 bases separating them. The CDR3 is CASSATRTGIDTEAFF. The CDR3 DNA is TGTGCCAGCAGCGCCACCCGAACAGGGATAGACACTGAAGCTTTCTTT.

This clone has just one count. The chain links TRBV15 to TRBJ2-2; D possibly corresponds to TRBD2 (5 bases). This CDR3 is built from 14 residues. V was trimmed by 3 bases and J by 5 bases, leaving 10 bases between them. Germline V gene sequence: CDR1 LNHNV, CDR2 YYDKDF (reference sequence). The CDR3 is CATSRGTSTGELFF. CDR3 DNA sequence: TGTGCCACCAGCAGGGGAACTAGTACCGGGGAGCTGTTTTTT.

The CDR3 is CASSLETGTYNEQFF. For the CDR3, the DNA is TGTGCCAGCAGCTTAGAGACGGGAACCTACAATGAGCAGTTCTTC. The chain couples TRBV11-2 to TRBJ2-1; D is perhaps TRBD2 (5 bases). V was pared by 0 bases and J by 2 bases, with 8 bases between. Per germline, CDR1 SGHAT and CDR2 FQNNGV. CDR3 length equals 15 residues. The full variable domain, in which reference TRBV11-2 and TRBJ2-1 provide the parts outside the CDR3, is EAGVAQSPRYKIIEKRQSVAFWCNPISGHATLYWYQQILGQGPKLLIQFQNNGVVDDSQLPKDRFSAERLKGVDSTLKIQPAKLEDSAVYLCASSLETGTYNEQFFGPGTRLTVL.

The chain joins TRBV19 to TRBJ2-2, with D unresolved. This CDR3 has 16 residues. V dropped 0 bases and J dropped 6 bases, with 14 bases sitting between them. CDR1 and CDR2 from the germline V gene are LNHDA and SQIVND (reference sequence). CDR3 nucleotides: TGTGCCAGTAGTATAGATAGGTGGCTAGAACCCGGGGAGCTGTTTTTT. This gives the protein CASSIDRWLEPGELFF.

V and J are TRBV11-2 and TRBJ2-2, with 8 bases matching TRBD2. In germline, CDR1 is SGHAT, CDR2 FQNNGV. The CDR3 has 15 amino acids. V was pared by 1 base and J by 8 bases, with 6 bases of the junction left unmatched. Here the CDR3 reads CASSLALAGGGELFF. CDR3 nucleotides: TGTGCCAGCAGCTTAGCACTTGCGGGAGGAGGGGAGCTGTTTTTT.

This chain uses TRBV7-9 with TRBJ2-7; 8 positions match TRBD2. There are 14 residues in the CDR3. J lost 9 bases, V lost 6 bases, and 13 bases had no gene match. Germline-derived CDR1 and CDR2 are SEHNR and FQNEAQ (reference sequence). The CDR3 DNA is TGTGCCAGCAGAAAGGACGGCGGGACTAGGGGGCAGTACTTC. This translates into CASRKDGGTRGQYF.

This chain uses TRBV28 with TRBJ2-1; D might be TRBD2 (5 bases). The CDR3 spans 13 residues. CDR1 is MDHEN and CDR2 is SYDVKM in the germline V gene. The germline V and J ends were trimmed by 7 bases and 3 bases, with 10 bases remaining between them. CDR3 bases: TGTGCCAGCAATTCCCGGGGCTACAATGAGCAGTTCTTC. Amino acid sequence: CASNSRGYNEQFF.

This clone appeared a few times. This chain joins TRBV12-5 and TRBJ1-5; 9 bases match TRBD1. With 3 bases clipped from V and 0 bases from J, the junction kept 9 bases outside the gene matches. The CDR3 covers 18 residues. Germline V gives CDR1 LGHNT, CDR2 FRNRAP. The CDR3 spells CASGFRRGQGYSNQPQHF. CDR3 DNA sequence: TGTGCTAGTGGTTTCCGCCGGGGACAGGGTTATAGCAATCAGCCCCAGCATTTT.

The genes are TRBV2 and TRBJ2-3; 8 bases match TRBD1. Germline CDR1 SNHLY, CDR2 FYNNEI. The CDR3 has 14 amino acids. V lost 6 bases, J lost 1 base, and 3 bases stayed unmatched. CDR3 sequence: CASRVQGGTDTQYF. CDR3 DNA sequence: TGTGCCAGCAGGGTACAGGGGGGCACAGATACGCAGTATTTT.

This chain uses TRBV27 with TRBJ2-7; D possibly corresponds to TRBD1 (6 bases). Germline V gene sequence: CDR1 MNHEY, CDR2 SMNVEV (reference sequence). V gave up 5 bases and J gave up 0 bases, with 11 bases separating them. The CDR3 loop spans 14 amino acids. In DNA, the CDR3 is TGTGCCAGCAGTCAACGACAGGACTCCTACGAGCAGTACTTC. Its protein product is CASSQRQDSYEQYF.

The CDR3 reads CATSRDRDEKLFF. CDR3 coding DNA: TGTGCCACCAGCCGGGACAGAGATGAAAAACTGTTTTTT. The rearrangement uses TRBV15 and TRBJ1-4, with 7 bases matching TRBD1. This CDR3 comprises 13 residues. CDR1 is LNHNV and CDR2 is YYDKDF in the germline V gene (reference sequence). V shed 5 bases and J 6 bases; nucleotides not matched to a gene: 3.

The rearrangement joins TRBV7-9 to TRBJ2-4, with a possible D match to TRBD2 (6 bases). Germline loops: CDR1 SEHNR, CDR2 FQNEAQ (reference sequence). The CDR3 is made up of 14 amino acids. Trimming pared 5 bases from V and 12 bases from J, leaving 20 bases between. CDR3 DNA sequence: TGTGCCAGCAGCCCCACGGGACTGCAGAGCAGTCAGTACTTC. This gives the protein CASSPTGLQSSQYF.

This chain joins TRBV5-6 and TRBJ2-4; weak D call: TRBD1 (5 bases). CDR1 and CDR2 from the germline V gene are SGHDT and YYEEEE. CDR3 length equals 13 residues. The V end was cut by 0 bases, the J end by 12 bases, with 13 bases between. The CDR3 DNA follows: TGTGCCAGCAGCTTGGGAGGTTTAGACAGTCAGTACTTC. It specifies CASSLGGLDSQYF.

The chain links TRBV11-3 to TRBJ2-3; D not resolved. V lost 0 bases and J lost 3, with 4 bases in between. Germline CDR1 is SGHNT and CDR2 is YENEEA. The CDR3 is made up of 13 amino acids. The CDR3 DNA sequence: TGTGCCAGCAGCTTAGACTTTACAGATACGCAGTATTTT. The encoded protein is CASSLDFTDTQYF.

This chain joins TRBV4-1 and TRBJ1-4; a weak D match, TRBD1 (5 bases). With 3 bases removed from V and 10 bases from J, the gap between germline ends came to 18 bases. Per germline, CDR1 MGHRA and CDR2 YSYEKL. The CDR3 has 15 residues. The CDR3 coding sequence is TGCGCCAGCAGCCACCCGACAGACCTTAAGGGAAAACTGTTTTTT. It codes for CASSHPTDLKGKLFF.